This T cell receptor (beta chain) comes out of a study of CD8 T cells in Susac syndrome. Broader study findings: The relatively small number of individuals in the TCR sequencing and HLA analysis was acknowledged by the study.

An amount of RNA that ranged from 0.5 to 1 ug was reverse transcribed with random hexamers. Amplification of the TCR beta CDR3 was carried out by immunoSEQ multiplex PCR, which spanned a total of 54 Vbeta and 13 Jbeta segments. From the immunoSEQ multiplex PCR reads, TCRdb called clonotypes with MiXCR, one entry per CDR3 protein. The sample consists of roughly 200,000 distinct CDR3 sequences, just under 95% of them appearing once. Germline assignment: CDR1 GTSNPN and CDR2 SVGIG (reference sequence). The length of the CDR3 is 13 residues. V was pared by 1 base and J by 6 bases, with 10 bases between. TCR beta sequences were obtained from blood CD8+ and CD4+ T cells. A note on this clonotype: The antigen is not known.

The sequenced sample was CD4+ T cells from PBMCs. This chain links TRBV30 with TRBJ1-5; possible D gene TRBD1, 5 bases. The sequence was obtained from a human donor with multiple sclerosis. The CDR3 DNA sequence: TGTGCCTGGAGTGGGGGGGGTTTTCAGCCCCAGCATTTT. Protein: CAWSGGGFQPQHF.